A selection of T cell receptor beta chains follows, all from one sample in a study of STAT5B mutations in CD4+ large granular lymphocyte leukemia. Clones were read by immunoSEQ multiplex PCR, and TCRdb kept only the in-frame ones, dropping some. The sample yields about 50,000 clones, roughly 84% seen once. Sample: CD4+ T cells from blood buffy coats. These receptor sequences come from a human donor in good health. CDR3s include the opening cysteine and the closing phenylalanine or tryptophan. The D gene is left open where the match is weak. Only some rows state a clone size, as once, few, many or a class for expanded clones.

size | J | D | V | DNA | CDR3
. | TRBJ1-4 | . | TRBV5-1 | TGCGCCAGCAGCTGGGGAATAACAGGTTTAACTAATGAAAAACTGTTTTTT | CASSWGITGLTNEKLFF
. | TRBJ1-6 | TRBD1 | TRBV28 | TGTGCCAGCAGTTCCCCCCTAAGGGGGCGTCAGTCACCCCTCCACTTT | CASSSPLRGRQSPLHF
. | TRBJ1-2 | TRBD1 | TRBV6-1 | TGTGCCAGCAGTGAAATGTGGACAGGGGGCTCTGGCTACACCTTC | CASSEMWTGGSGYTF
. | TRBJ1-4 | TRBD1 | TRBV2 | TGTGCCAGCAGTGGAGGGGGCGCCGTTCCCCGAAATGAAAAACTGTTTTTT | CASSGGGAVPRNEKLFF
. | TRBJ2-7 | TRBD1 | TRBV5-1 | TGCGCCAGCAGCCCTCGGACAGGGGTTGCCTACGAGCAGTACTTC | CASSPRTGVAYEQYF
. | TRBJ2-7 | . | TRBV5-1 | TGCGCCAGCAGCTGGGCAGGAGGGTCATCCTACGAGCAGTACTTC | CASSWAGGSSYEQYF
. | TRBJ1-3 | . | TRBV7-8 | TGTGCCAGCAGCGGCTTCACCTCTGGAAACACCATATATTTT | CASSGFTSGNTIYF
. | TRBJ2-3 | . | TRBV5-6 | TGTGCCAGCAGCCCGGGACTGTTCACAGATACGCAGTATTTT | CASSPGLFTDTQYF
. | TRBJ1-5 | TRBD1 | TRBV6-1 | TGTGCCAGCAGAGTTTTGGGACAGGGAAAACAGCCCCAGCATTTT | CASRVLGQGKQPQHF
once | TRBJ2-1 | . | TRBV5-5 | TGTGCCAGCAGCCTGGGCAACGTATACAATGAGCAGTTCTTC | CASSLGNVYNEQFF
. | TRBJ2-3 | . | TRBV9 | TGTGCCAGCAGCGTAGGGTCGCTAAATACGCAGTATTTT | CASSVGSLNTQYF
. | TRBJ1-3 | . | TRBV7-9 | TGTGCCAGCAGCCCCAGGGGTTCGGGAACCCACTCTGGAAACACCATATATTTT | CASSPRGSGTHSGNTIYF
. | TRBJ2-5 | TRBD1 | TRBV5-1 | TGCGCCAGCAGTCTTGGACAGGGGACCCAAGAGACCCAGTACTTC | CASSLGQGTQETQYF
. | TRBJ2-3 | . | TRBV7-2 | TGTGCCAGCAGCTTAGCTGCGGCGATCACAGATACGCAGTATTTT | CASSLAAAITDTQYF
. | TRBJ2-7 | . | TRBV4-2 | TGTGCCAGCAGCCCGCGGGGATGGGGGACCAGTAACGAGCAGTACTTC | CASSPRGWGTSNEQYF
. | TRBJ2-5 | TRBD2 | TRBV5-4 | TGTGCCAGCAGCTTACCTCTAGCGGCCCAAGAGACCCAGTACTTC | CASSLPLAAQETQYF
. | TRBJ1-1 | . | TRBV19 | TGTGCCAGTAGTATGGCTAACAAGGAAGCTTTCTTT | CASSMANKEAFF
. | TRBJ2-1 | TRBD1 | TRBV30 | TGTGCCTGGAGTGCTAGGGACAGCACCTACAATGAGCAGTTCTTC | CAWSARDSTYNEQFF
. | TRBJ2-5 | TRBD2 | TRBV9 | TGTGCCAGCAGCCCAAGGGACGGGGGGGGCAAGACCCAGTACTTC | CASSPRDGGGKTQYF
. | TRBJ1-2 | . | TRBV5-1 | TGCGCCAGCAGCCCGGCGCGGGGAGGCGAAGGCTACACCTTC | CASSPARGGEGYTF
. | TRBJ1-5 | TRBD1 | TRBV29-1 | TGCAGCGTTGCCCTGACAGGGTCGGATCAGCCCCAGCATTTT | CSVALTGSDQPQHF
. | TRBJ2-4 | TRBD1 | TRBV19 | TGTGCCAGTAATCTAGGGGGCGCCAAAAACATTCAGTACTTC | CASNLGGAKNIQYF
. | TRBJ2-1 | TRBD2 | TRBV7-3 | TGTGCCAGCAGCTTAACGGCTAGCGGGGGGGGAGAGCAGTTCTTC | CASSLTASGGGEQFF
once | TRBJ2-2 | . | TRBV19 | TGTGCCAGTAGTACCCCCGCCGGGCAGGGGACCGGGGAGCTGTTTTTT | CASSTPAGQGTGELFF
. | TRBJ1-6 | . | TRBV25-1 | TGTGCCAGCAGTTGGAAACAGTTAAATTCACCCCTCCACTTT | CASSWKQLNSPLHF
. | TRBJ1-1 | . | TRBV6-5 | TGTGCCAGCAGTTACTTGGTGGGTGGGAACACTGAAGCTTTCTTT | CASSYLVGGNTEAFF
. | TRBJ2-7 | TRBD1 | TRBV15 | TGTGCCACCAGCAAGGGACAGGGGTACGAGCAGTACTTC | CATSKGQGYEQYF
. | TRBJ2-7 | . | TRBV6-1 | TGTGCCAGCACCCAGGAGGGGGTCCACGAGCAGTACTTC | CASTQEGVHEQYF
few | TRBJ1-4 | . | TRBV10-1 | TGCGCCAGCTCAGGAGGGACGGAAAAACTGTTTTTT | CASSGGTEKLFF
. | TRBJ2-7 | . | TRBV2 | TGTGCCAGCAGTGAAGAAGGTTGGCAGGGGAGCTCCTACGAGCAGTACTTC | CASSEEGWQGSSYEQYF
. | TRBJ2-1 | TRBD1 | TRBV5-1 | TGCGCCAGCAGCTTGGCGGGACAGTGGGAGCAGTTCTTC | CASSLAGQWEQFF
. | TRBJ1-5 | . | TRBV7-7 | TGTGCCAGCAGCTTAGAATGCGGTGAAGGCCCGACCTCACGTCAGCCCCAGCATTTT | CASSLECGEGPTSRQPQHF
once | TRBJ2-1 | TRBD2 | TRBV5-6 | TGTGCCAGCAGCTTGGATCAGGCCGGGACTAGTTCCTACAATGAGCAGTTCTTC | CASSLDQAGTSSYNEQFF
. | TRBJ1-2 | . | TRBV18 | TGTGCCAGCTCACCACTGGGGGTTACTAACTATGGCTACACCTTC | CASSPLGVTNYGYTF
once | TRBJ2-1 | . | TRBV6-1 | TGTGCCAGCAGTGGGGTCCCACGGAATGAGCAGTTCTTC | CASSGVPRNEQFF
. | TRBJ2-5 | . | TRBV2 | TGTGCCAGCCACAGGAGGGGGGGCCGGGAGACCCAGTACTTC | CASHRRGGRETQYF
. | TRBJ2-5 | TRBD1 | TRBV5-1 | TGCGCCAGCCAAACTGACAGGGGACTCCAAGAGACCCAGTACTTC | CASQTDRGLQETQYF
. | TRBJ2-2 | . | TRBV2 | TGTGCCAGCAGTGAACAGCCCCCCTCGACCGGGGAGCTGTTTTTT | CASSEQPPSTGELFF
. | TRBJ1-2 | . | TRBV6-5 | TGTGCCAGCCACCGTCCAAACTATGGCTACACCTTC | CASHRPNYGYTF
. | TRBJ1-1 | . | TRBV18 | TGTGCCAGCTCCCAGGCCGCAAACACTGAAGCTTTCTTT | CASSQAANTEAFF
. | TRBJ1-3 | . | TRBV7-9 | TGTGCCAGCAGCCAGAACCCCCGGGACCACGACGGAAACACCATATATTTT | CASSQNPRDHDGNTIYF
few | TRBJ1-2 | . | TRBV2 | TGTGCCAGCTATGACCGGGACTTCCTAGTTAACTATGGCTACACCTTC | CASYDRDFLVNYGYTF
. | TRBJ2-3 | TRBD2 | TRBV5-1 | TGCGCCAGCAGCGTGCGGGAGGGCACAGATACGCAGTATTTT | CASSVREGTDTQYF
. | TRBJ2-7 | . | TRBV7-3 | TGTGCCAGCAGCCCCCCCTTATTCGACGAGCAGTACTTC | CASSPPLFDEQYF
. | TRBJ2-2 | . | TRBV1 | TGCACCAGCACCCCCTACGAAGCCACCGGGGAGCTGTTTTTT | CTSTPYEATGELFF
. | TRBJ1-6 | . | TRBV7-3 | TGTGCCAGCAGCTTCCAGGGTAATTCACCCCTCCACTTT | CASSFQGNSPLHF
. | TRBJ1-5 | . | TRBV6-1 | TGTGCCAGCAGGGCGGAGCGAAGCCGGCCCCAGCATTTT | CASRAERSRPQHF
. | TRBJ2-2 | . | TRBV15 | TGTGCCACCAGCAGAGAGGCCAGGGGAGGCACCGGGGAGCTGTTTTTT | CATSREARGGTGELFF
. | TRBJ1-2 | . | TRBV7-3 | TGTGCCAGCAGCTTATACACCCACTATGGCTACACCTTC | CASSLYTHYGYTF
. | TRBJ1-4 | . | TRBV6-1 | TGTGCCAGCAGCCGGGGAGGTAATGAAAAACTGTTTTTT | CASSRGGNEKLFF
once | TRBJ2-2 | . | TRBV5-1 | TGCGCCAGCAGCGGGGTCCTGGAGAACACCGGGGAGCTGTTTTTT | CASSGVLENTGELFF
. | TRBJ1-2 | . | TRBV11-3 | TGTGCCAGCAGCCCCGATTCCGTGTGGGGCAATGGCTACACCTTC | CASSPDSVWGNGYTF
few | TRBJ2-7 | . | TRBV10-3 | TGTGCCATCAGTGAGGCAGGGGGGACCTACGAGCAGTACTTC | CAISEAGGTYEQYF
. | TRBJ1-2 | . | TRBV6-5 | TGTGCCAGCAGTTACGGCAGGAACTATGGCTACACCTTC | CASSYGRNYGYTF
. | TRBJ2-5 | TRBD1 | TRBV29-1 | TGCAGCGTTGGGACAGGGCAAGAGACCCAGTACTTC | CSVGTGQETQYF
. | TRBJ2-7 | . | TRBV7-6 | TGTGCCAGCAGCTCCTATCACGTTCGGACCTACGAGCAGTACTTC | CASSSYHVRTYEQYF
. | TRBJ2-7 | . | TRBV4-1 | TGCGCCAGCAGCCAAGCCTCGGTTAGCTCCTACGAGCAGTACTTC | CASSQASVSSYEQYF
. | TRBJ2-1 | TRBD1 | TRBV6-1 | TGTGCCAGCAGTTTTTTAACGGGACAGGACAATGAGCAGTTCTTC | CASSFLTGQDNEQFF
once | TRBJ1-2 | . | TRBV19 | TGTGCCAGTAGTGTGCTGGCGAACTATGGCTACACCTTC | CASSVLANYGYTF